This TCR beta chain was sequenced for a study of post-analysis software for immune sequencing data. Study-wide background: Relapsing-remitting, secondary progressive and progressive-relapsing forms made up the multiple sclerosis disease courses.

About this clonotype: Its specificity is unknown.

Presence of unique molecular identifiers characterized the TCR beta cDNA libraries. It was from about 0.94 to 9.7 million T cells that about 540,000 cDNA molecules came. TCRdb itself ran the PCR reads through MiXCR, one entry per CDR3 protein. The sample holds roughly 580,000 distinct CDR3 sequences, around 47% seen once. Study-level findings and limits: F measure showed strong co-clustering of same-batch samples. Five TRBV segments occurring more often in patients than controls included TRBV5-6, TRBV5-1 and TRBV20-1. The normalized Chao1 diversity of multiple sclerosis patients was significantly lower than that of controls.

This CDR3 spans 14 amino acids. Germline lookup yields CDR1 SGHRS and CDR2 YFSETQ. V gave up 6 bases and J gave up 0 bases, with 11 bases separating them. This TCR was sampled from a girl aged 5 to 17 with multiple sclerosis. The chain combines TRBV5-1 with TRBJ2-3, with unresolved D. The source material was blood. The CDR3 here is CASTETYSTDTQYF. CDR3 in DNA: TGCGCCAGCACGGAGACCTATAGCACAGATACGCAGTATTTT.